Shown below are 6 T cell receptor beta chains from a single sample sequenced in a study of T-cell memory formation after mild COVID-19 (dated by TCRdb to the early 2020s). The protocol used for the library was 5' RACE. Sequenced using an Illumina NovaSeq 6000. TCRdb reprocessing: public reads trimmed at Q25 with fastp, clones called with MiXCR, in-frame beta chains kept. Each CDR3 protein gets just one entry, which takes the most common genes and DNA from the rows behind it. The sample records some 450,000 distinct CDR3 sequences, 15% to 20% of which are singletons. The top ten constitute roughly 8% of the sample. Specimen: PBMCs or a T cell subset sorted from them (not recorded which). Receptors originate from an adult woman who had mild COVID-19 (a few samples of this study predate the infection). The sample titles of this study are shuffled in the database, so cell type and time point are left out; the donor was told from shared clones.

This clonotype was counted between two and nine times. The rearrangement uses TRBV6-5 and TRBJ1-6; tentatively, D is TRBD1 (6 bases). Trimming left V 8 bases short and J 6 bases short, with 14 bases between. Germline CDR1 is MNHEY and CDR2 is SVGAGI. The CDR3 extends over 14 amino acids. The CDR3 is CASGGTGRNSPLHF. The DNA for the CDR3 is TGTGCCAGCGGGGGAACAGGGCGTAATTCACCCCTCCACTTT.

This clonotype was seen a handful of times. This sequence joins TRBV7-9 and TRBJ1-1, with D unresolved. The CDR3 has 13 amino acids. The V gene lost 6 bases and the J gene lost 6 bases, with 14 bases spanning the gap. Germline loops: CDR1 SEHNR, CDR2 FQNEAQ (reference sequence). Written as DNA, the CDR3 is TGTGCCAGCAGTTCAGTTCTCGCAGCTGAAGCTTTCTTT. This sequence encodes CASSSVLAAEAFF.

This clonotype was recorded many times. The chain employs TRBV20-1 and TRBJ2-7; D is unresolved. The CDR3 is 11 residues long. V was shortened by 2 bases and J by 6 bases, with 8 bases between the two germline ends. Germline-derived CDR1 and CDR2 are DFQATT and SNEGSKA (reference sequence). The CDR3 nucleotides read TGCAGTGCTAGACGCCGACTCGAGCAGTACTTC. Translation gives CSARRRLEQYF.

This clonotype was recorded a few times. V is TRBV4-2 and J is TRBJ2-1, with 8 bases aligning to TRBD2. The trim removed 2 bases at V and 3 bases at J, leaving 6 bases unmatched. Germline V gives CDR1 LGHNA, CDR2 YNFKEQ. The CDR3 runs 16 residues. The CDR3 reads CASSQRPAGDYNEQFF. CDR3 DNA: TGTGCCAGCAGCCAAAGGCCAGCGGGAGACTACAATGAGCAGTTCTTC.

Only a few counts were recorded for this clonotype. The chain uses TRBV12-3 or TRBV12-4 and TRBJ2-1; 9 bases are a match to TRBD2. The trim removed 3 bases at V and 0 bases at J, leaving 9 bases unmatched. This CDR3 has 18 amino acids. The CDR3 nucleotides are TGTGCCAGCAGTTTTGGGACTAGCCTTAAGAGCTCCTACAATGAGCAGTTCTTC. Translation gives CASSFGTSLKSSYNEQFF.

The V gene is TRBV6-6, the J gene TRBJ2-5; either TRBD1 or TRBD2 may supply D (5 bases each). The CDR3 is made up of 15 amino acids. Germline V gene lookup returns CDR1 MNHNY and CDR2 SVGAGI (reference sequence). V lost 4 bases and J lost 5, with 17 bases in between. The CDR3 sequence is CASSSGTWGTETQYF. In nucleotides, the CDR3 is TGTGCCAGCAGTTCCGGTACATGGGGGACCGAGACCCAGTACTTC.